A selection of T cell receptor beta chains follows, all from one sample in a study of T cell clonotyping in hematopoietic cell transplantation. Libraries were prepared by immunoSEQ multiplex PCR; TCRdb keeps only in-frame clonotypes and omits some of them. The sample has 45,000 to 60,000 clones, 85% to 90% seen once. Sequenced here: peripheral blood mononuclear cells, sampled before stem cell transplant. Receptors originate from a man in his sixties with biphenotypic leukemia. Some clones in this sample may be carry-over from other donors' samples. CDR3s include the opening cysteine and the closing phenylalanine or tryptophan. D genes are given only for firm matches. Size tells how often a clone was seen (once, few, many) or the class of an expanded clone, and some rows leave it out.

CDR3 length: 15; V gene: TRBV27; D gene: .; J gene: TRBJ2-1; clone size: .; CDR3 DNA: TGTGCCAGCAGTTTATTGCCTAGCAAATACAATGAGCAGTTCTTC; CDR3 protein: CASSLLPSKYNEQFF
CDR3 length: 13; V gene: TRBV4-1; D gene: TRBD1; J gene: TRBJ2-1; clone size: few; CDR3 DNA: TGCGCCAGCAGCCAGGACAGGGGCTGGGAGCAGTTCTTC; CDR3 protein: CASSQDRGWEQFF
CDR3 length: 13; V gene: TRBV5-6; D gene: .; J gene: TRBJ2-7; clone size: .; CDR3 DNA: TGTGCCAGCAGCAGCTACCAGAGTTACGAGCAGTACTTC; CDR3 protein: CASSSYQSYEQYF
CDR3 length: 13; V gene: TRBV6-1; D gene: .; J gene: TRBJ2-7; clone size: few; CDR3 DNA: TGTGCCAGCAGTGAAAGCTTCAGGGCCAAGCAGTACTTC; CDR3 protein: CASSESFRAKQYF
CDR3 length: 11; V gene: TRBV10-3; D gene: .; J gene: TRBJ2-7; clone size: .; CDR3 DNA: TGTGCCATCAGTGACTTGGGAGAGCAGTACTTC; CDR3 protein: CAISDLGEQYF
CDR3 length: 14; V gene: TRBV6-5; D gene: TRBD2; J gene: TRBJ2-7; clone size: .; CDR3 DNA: TGTGCCAGCAGTGCGGGAGGGGGGGACTACGAGCAGTACTTC; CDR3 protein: CASSAGGGDYEQYF
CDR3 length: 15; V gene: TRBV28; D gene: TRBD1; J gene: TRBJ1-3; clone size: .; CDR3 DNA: TGTGCCAGCAGTTTGTGGACAGGGTATGGAAACACCATATATTTT; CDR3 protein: CASSLWTGYGNTIYF
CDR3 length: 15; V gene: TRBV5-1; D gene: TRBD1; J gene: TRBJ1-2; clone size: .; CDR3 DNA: TGCGCCAGTACTGACAGGGTGACAGTTCCCGATGGCTACACCTTC; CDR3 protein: CASTDRVTVPDGYTF
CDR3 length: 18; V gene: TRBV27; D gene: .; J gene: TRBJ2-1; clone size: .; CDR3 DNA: TGTGCCAGCAGTTTAGGGAAGGGGGGCAGGCTCGCCCTCAATGAGCAGTTCTTC; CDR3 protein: CASSLGKGGRLALNEQFF
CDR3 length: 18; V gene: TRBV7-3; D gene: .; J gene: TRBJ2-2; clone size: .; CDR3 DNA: TGTGCCAGCAGCTTCACCCCCGGAGGATCTGGGGGAACCGGGGAGCTGTTTTTT; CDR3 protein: CASSFTPGGSGGTGELFF
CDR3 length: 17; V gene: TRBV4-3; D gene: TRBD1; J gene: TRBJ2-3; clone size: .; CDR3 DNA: TGCGCCAGCAGCCAAGAGACAGGACAGGGGCCCACGGATACGCAGTATTTT; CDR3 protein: CASSQETGQGPTDTQYF
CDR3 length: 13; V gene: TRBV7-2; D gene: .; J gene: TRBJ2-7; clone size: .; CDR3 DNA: TGTGCCAGCAGCCAGTCGCAGCCCTACGAGCAGTACTTC; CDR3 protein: CASSQSQPYEQYF
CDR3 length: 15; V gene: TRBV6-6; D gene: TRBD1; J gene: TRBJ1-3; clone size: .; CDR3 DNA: TGTGCCAGCAGTGATCTTCAGGGGGGTGGAAACACCATATATTTT; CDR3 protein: CASSDLQGGGNTIYF
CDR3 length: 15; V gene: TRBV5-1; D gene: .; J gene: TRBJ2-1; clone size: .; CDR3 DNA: TGCGCCAGCAGCTTGTGGGAGGAGTCCTACAATGAGCAGTTCTTC; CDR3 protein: CASSLWEESYNEQFF
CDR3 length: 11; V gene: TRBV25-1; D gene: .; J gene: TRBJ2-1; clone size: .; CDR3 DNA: TGTGCCAGCAGTGACTACAATGAGCAGTTCTTC; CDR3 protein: CASSDYNEQFF
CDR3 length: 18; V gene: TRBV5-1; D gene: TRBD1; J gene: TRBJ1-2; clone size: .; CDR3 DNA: TGCGCCAGCAGCCCTAGAACGGTACAGGGGAAGGGGACGAATGGCTACACCTTC; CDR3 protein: CASSPRTVQGKGTNGYTF
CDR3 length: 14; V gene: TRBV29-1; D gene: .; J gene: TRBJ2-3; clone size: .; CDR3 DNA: TGCAGCGTTGGTAGGGATCCCCTCACAGATACGCAGTATTTT; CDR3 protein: CSVGRDPLTDTQYF
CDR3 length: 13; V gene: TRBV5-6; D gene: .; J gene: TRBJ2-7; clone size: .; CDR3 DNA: TGTGCCAGCAGCTACGGACCAAACTACGAGCAGTACTTC; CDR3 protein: CASSYGPNYEQYF
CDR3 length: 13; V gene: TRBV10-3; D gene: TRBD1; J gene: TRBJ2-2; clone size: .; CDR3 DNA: TGTGCCTCTCAGGGGGCGAACACCGGGGAGCTGTTTTTT; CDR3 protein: CASQGANTGELFF
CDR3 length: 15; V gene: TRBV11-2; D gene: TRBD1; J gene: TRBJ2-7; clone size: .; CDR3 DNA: TGTGCCAGCAGCTCCGTCCAGGGGGTACTCTACGAGCAGTACTTC; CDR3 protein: CASSSVQGVLYEQYF